Given below is one T cell receptor beta chain in context. The antigen is unknown. These data belong to a study of long-term antiretroviral therapy in people with HIV. Survey level was the resolution at which the v3.0 immunoSEQ assay ran. The method was immunoSEQ multiplex PCR; TCRdb's version includes in-frame clones alone and lacks a portion of them. This sample has fewer than 35,000 clones, with 70% to 85% found just once. The germline V and J ends were trimmed by 8 bases and 5 bases, with 9 bases remaining between them. This CDR3 is 12 amino acids long. The V gene's germline CDR1 is SGHTA and CDR2 FQGTGA. Study-level results: With ART, diversity went up but was still lower than in transplant donor controls.

At minimum, one pre-ART and two post-ART PBMC samples were obtained from each donor. Participants with HIV, all of them, were treated in the United States. This sequence originates from a middle-aged man with HIV. The chain is built from TRBV7-3 and TRBJ2-2; D perhaps matches TRBD1 (6 bases). Sequences were derived from unsorted PBMCs, sampled 3 years after starting antiretroviral therapy. In nucleotides, the CDR3 is TGTGCCAGCCAGGGGCAAACCGGGGAGCTGTTTTTT. Translation gives CASQGQTGELFF.